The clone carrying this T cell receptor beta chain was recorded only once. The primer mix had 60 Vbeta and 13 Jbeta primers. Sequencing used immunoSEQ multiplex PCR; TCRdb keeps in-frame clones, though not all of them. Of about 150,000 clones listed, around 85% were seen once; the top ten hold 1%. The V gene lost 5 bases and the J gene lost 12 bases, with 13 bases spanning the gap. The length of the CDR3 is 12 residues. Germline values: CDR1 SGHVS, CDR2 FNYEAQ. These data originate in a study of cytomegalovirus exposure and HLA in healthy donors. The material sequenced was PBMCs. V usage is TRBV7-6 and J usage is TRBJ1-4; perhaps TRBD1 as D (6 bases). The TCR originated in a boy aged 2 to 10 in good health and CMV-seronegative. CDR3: CASSLGTTELFF. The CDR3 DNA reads TGTGCCAGCAGCCTCGGGACAACAGAACTGTTTTTT.